This TCR beta chain was found in a study of T cells after posttransplantation cyclophosphamide. V dropped 4 bases and J dropped 0; count of bases not matched to a gene: 2. The germline CDR1 and CDR2 sequences are SQVTM and ANQGSEA. CDR3 length: 14 residues. Data came from immunoSEQ multiplex PCR; TCRdb stores just in-frame clones and leaves some out. The repertoire holds roughly 30,000 clones, with about 87% as singletons. The specimen sequenced was PBMCs. This chain links TRBV29-1 with TRBJ2-1, with 8 bases aligning to TRBD1. The origin of this receptor is a woman between 40 and 55 years old with a blood cancer, CMV-positive, and with a related stem cell donor. The DNA for the CDR3 is TGCAGCGTTGGGACAGGGTCCTCCTACAATGAGCAGTTCTTC. Translation: CSVGTGSSYNEQFF.